This TCR beta chain was sequenced in a study of T cell repertoires in cytomegalovirus infection. About the research overall: Shared public TCR beta signatures pointed to both CMV infection and a matching HLA type.

Broader study findings: Pooled public TCR beta family frequency picked out CMV carriers with the relevant HLA. Clonotype analysis showed dominance of the ex vivo response by HLA-C-restricted CMV-specific TCR beta clonotypes.

To note about this clonotype: The antigen remains undetermined.

TCRdb reprocessed the reads via MiXCR and lists one record per CDR3 protein. The data show over 150,000 distinct CDR3 sequences, approximately 18% seen once. This CDR3 has 13 amino acids. Germline lookup yields CDR1 MGHRA and CDR2 YSYEKL. V lost 0 bases, J lost 5 bases, and 5 bases lay in between. The chain is built from TRBV4-1 and TRBJ1-5; unclear D gene. The sequence derives from a human donor in good health (CMV status not recorded). Some clones in this sample may be carry-over from other donors' samples. What was sequenced was CD8+ T cells from PBMCs. The CDR3: CASSQEGDQPQHF. CDR3 nucleotide sequence: TGCGCCAGCAGCCAAGAAGGCGATCAGCCCCAGCATTTT.